The present T cell receptor beta chain was sequenced within a study of CD4+ T cells in melanoma. Broader study findings: Reportedly, melanoma neoantigen-specific CD4+ T cells showed varied differentiation states. A reported correlation linked neoantigen-specific CD4+ T cells to CD8+, macrophage and B cell function.

In its sample, this clone ranks as medium-sized (0.01 to 0.1%). Its antigen remains unidentified. V was trimmed by 2 bases and J by 0 bases, leaving 10 bases between them. Per germline, CDR1 SEHNR and CDR2 FQNEAQ (reference sequence). The length of the CDR3 is 15 residues. Libraries were prepared by immunoSEQ multiplex PCR; TCRdb keeps only in-frame clonotypes and omits some of them. The table includes about 13,000 clones, 68% detected once. Sequenced sample: cells from a culture (not recorded whether cultured in vitro). The chain joins TRBV7-9 to TRBJ1-2; D perhaps matches TRBD1 (5 bases). This receptor was obtained from a human donor with melanoma. The CDR3 reads CASSLSGAPNYGYTF. DNA of the CDR3: TGTGCCAGCAGCTTAAGTGGGGCCCCTAACTATGGCTACACCTTC.